A selection of T cell receptor beta chains follows, all from one sample in a study of blood T cells in healthy people across ages. TCRdb called the 5' RACE reads again in MiXCR, with one record for every CDR3 protein. Of about 1,800,000 distinct CDR3 sequences listed, approximately 30% are singletons. Material for sequencing was blood. The receptors originated from a woman aged 25 to 39 in good health. Each CDR3 is given with its conserved first and last residue. A D gene is named only where the DNA matches it firmly. The size field is filled for only some rows; it gives once, few, many or a size class.

13	.	few	TRBV7-7	TRBJ2-1	CASSSAEYNEQFF	TGTGCCAGCAGCTCCGCTGAGTACAATGAGCAGTTCTTC
13	.	few	TRBV5-1	TRBJ2-2	CASSLVRTGELFF	TGTGCCAGCAGTCTAGTAAGAACCGGGGAGCTGTTTTTT
14	.	.	TRBV20-1	TRBJ1-1	CSAHTSGSPSEAFF	TGCAGTGCTCATACCTCAGGCTCCCCCTCCGAAGCTTTCTTT
15	TRBD1	few	TRBV7-7	TRBJ1-4	CASSSKQGAREKLFF	TGTGCCAGCAGCTCGAAGCAGGGGGCGAGGGAAAAACTGTTTTTT
16	.	.	TRBV5-1	TRBJ2-6	CASSPRVGSGANVLTF	TGCGCCAGCAGCCCCAGGGTGGGCTCTGGGGCCAACGTCCTGACTTTC
16	.	few	TRBV7-3	TRBJ2-3	CASRSGGRGLTDTQYF	TGTGCCAGCAGGAGTGGAGGACGGGGACTCACAGATACGCAGTATTTT
15	.	many	TRBV10-3	TRBJ2-1	CAISEAGISYNEQFF	TGTGCCATCAGTGAGGCGGGGATCTCCTACAATGAGCAGTTCTTC
16	TRBD1	.	TRBV4-1	TRBJ1-2	CASSQEKQGGSSGYTF	TGCGCCAGCAGCCAAGAGAAGCAGGGGGGGAGTAGTGGCTACACCTTC
14	.	few	TRBV13	TRBJ2-1	CASSLVVRGSEQFF	TGTGCCAGCAGCTTAGTGGTAAGGGGTAGTGAGCAGTTCTTC
13	.	.	TRBV6-1	TRBJ1-1	CASRTSVNTEAFF	TGTGCCAGCAGGACCAGCGTGAACACTGAAGCTTTCTTT
15	TRBD1	.	TRBV6-2/TRBV6-3	TRBJ1-5	CASSKVTGGNRPQHF	TGTGCCAGCAGCAAGGTTACAGGGGGCAATCGGCCCCAGCATTTT